The 16 T cell receptor beta chains listed next were all sequenced from one sample in a study of early T cells in non-severe SARS-CoV-2 infection. TCRdb passed the 5' RACE reads through MiXCR, listing each CDR3 protein once. This sample has over 30,000 distinct CDR3 sequences, with 3.5% to 5% found just once. The sequencing input was whole blood. These receptors all come from an adult who was a healthcare worker with PCR-confirmed SARS-CoV-2 infection or an uninfected control (not recorded which).

About this clonotype itself: A read error is possible here, since a much larger clone lies one base away. The chain joins TRBV7-9 to TRBJ2-3; D is undetermined. The V end lost 4 bases, the J end lost 4 bases, and 12 bases lay between the germline ends. The germline V gene has CDR1 SEHNR and CDR2 FQNEAQ (reference sequence). The CDR3 loop spans 14 amino acids. CDR3 protein: CASSSRVISDTQYF. For the CDR3, the DNA is TGTGCCAGCAGCTCACGGGTTATCTCAGATACGCAGTATTTT.

V gene TRBV2 combines with J gene TRBJ2-5, with D perhaps matching TRBD2 (6 bases). Between the trimmed V and J ends, which lost 5 bases and 5 bases, there was a span of 9 bases. This CDR3 has 12 residues. CDR1 SNHLY and CDR2 FYNNEI come from the germline V gene. The CDR3 coding sequence is TGTGCCAGCAGTCGTCTAGCGGAGACCCAGTACTTC. It specifies CASSRLAETQYF.

This clonotype was recorded at least ten times. This chain connects TRBV7-9 to TRBJ2-5; D gene uncertain. This CDR3 is built from 14 residues. The V end lost 5 bases, the J end lost 2 bases, and 12 bases lay between the germline ends. Germline CDR1 and CDR2: SEHNR and FQNEAQ (reference sequence). CDR3 region: CASSPWTIQETQYF. CDR3 bases: TGTGCCAGCAGCCCATGGACCATTCAAGAGACCCAGTACTTC.

This clonotype was seen many times. The chain is built from TRBV5-4 and TRBJ2-7, with 12 bases matching TRBD2. J was trimmed by 7 bases and V by 6 bases; bases with no gene match: 14. Germline loops: CDR1 SGHNT, CDR2 YYREEE (reference sequence). The CDR3 is 16 residues long. The CDR3 DNA sequence: TGTGCCAGCACCTCAAAGGGACTAGCGGGTGAGAGAGAGCAGTACTTC. Protein product: CASTSKGLAGEREQYF.

There are many counts of this clonotype. The chain employs TRBV6-1 and TRBJ2-2, with 7 bases matching TRBD2. The CDR3 sequence is 17 residues long. Per germline, CDR1 MNHNS and CDR2 SASEGT. Unmatched junction bases numbered 6, after V lost 2 bases and J lost 0 bases. The CDR3 loop reads CASSERQGGANTGELFF. Here the CDR3 DNA reads TGTGCCAGCAGTGAACGCCAGGGAGGGGCGAACACCGGGGAGCTGTTTTTT.

This clonotype was counted many times. The chain combines TRBV7-9 with TRBJ2-2; 8 bases agree with TRBD1. This CDR3 has 13 amino acids. The V segment lost 10 bases and the J segment 7 bases; nucleotides outside the gene matches: 8. The germline gives CDR1 SEHNR, CDR2 FQNEAQ (reference sequence). CDR3 coding DNA: TGTGCCAACACCTCGACAGGGGTCGGGGAGCTGTTTTTT. Translating it yields CANTSTGVGELFF.

Judged by abundance, this clonotype is medium-sized (0.01 to 0.1%). The V call is TRBV27, the J call TRBJ2-3; 11 bases match TRBD2. There are 16 residues in the CDR3. CDR1 MNHEY and CDR2 SMNVEV come from the germline V gene (reference sequence). V shed 3 bases and J 1 base; nucleotides not matched to a gene: 3. CDR3 coding DNA: TGTGCCAGCAGTTTTTCTAGCGGGGGGCGCACAGATACGCAGTATTTT. Its translation: CASSFSSGGRTDTQYF.

In this sample, this clonotype turned up many times. The CDR3 is CASRRIGASSYNSPLHF. The DNA for the CDR3 is TGTGCCAGCAGGCGAATCGGGGCTAGCTCCTATAATTCACCCCTCCACTTT. J is TRBJ1-6 and V is TRBV11-2; possibly TRBD1 for D (5 bases). The CDR3 runs 17 residues. Germline V lookup: CDR1 SGHAT, CDR2 FQNNGV. Trimming removed 6 bases from V and 0 bases from J, with 15 bases in between.

This clonotype was seen at least ten times. V usage is TRBV30 and J usage is TRBJ2-5; D remains ambiguous. The CDR3 spans 11 residues. Between the trimmed V and J ends, which lost 5 bases and 4 bases, there was a span of 8 bases. Per the germline V gene, CDR1 is GTSNPN and CDR2 is SVGIG (reference sequence). As DNA, the CDR3 is TGTGCCTGGGAGGTTAGAGAGACCCAGTACTTC. This codes for CAWEVRETQYF.

Many counts were recorded for this clonotype. Written as DNA, the CDR3 is TGTGCCAGCAGCAGGGACAGGTCTGGGGCCAACGTCCTGACTTTC. It is translated as CASSRDRSGANVLTF. The chain employs TRBV11-2 and TRBJ2-6; 8 positions match TRBD1. The CDR3 runs 15 residues. V was pared by 5 bases and J by 1 base, with 1 base of the junction left unmatched. Germline values: CDR1 SGHAT, CDR2 FQNNGV.

This clonotype showed up just a few times. The J gene is TRBJ1-3, the V gene TRBV9; D perhaps matches TRBD1 (5 bases). The CDR3 is made up of 15 amino acids. Germline loops: CDR1 SGDLS, CDR2 YYNGEE. Trimming shortened V by 3 bases and J by 2 bases, and 12 bases separated the two germline ends. The CDR3 sequence is CASSAGGDTGNTIYF. CDR3 nucleotide sequence: TGTGCCAGCAGCGCTGGGGGAGACACTGGAAACACCATATATTTT.

The chain links TRBV11-2 to TRBJ2-3, with 9 bases aligning to TRBD1. The CDR3 extends over 15 amino acids. V dropped 3 bases and J dropped 2; count of bases not matched to a gene: 3. Germline assignment: CDR1 SGHAT and CDR2 FQNNGV. CDR3 sequence: CASSLWTGDTDTQYF. The CDR3 DNA sequence: TGTGCCAGCAGCTTGTGGACAGGGGACACAGATACGCAGTATTTT.

The sample holds a few counts of this clonotype. V and J are TRBV20-1 and TRBJ1-5; D is unresolved. Germline CDR1 is DFQATT and CDR2 is SNEGSKA (reference sequence). V was trimmed by 6 bases and J by 0 bases, leaving 6 bases between them. The CDR3 length is 12 residues. CDR3 in amino acids: CSATTSNQPQHF. The DNA for the CDR3 is TGCAGTGCGACTACTAGCAATCAGCCCCAGCATTTT.

This clonotype has at least ten counts. CDR3 nucleotide sequence: TGTGCCAGCAGCTTTCCGGGAGCCTATAATTCACCCCTCCACTTT. Protein sequence: CASSFPGAYNSPLHF. The chain employs TRBV11-2 and TRBJ1-6; the D is unclear. Per germline, CDR1 SGHAT and CDR2 FQNNGV. This CDR3 spans 15 amino acids. V lost 3 bases, J lost 2 bases, and 8 bases lay in between.

This clonotype showed up many times. This chain links TRBV19 with TRBJ2-1, with D unresolved. Germline V lookup: CDR1 LNHDA, CDR2 SQIVND (reference sequence). The V end lost 3 bases, the J end lost 4 bases, and 4 bases lay between the germline ends. The CDR3 loop spans 12 amino acids. DNA of the CDR3: TGTGCCAGTAGTATTCTGTACAATGAGCAGTTCTTC. Amino acids: CASSILYNEQFF.

At least ten counts were recorded for this clonotype. The genes are TRBV7-9 and TRBJ2-7, with D possibly being TRBD2 (6 bases). From germline, CDR1 is SEHNR and CDR2 FQNEAQ (reference sequence). V lost 7 bases and J 5 bases, leaving 15 bases between the germline ends. The CDR3 contains 13 residues. CDR3 DNA: TGTGCCAGCAACCCTACCGCGGGGCACGAGCAGTACTTC. Translated, it gives CASNPTAGHEQYF.